This TCR beta chain comes out of a study of cytomegalovirus exposure and HLA in healthy donors. Study-wide background: Researchers previously reported finding about 110 million unique TCR beta sequences from approximately 200 million T cells. Whole-study findings and limits: Immune exposure was documented only through CMV serostatus.

In the PCR, 60 Vbeta and 13 Jbeta primers were used. TCRdb's copy holds only in-frame clones and misses some; the assay was immunoSEQ multiplex PCR. The sample carries about 94,000 clones, 81% recorded once. Likely unrecorded immune exposures existed in these nominally healthy donors. With regard to this clone: Its specificity is not known.

The TCR was taken from a human donor in good health. Input material: PBMCs.

The CDR3 loop reads CASSLYTGSQPQHF. In DNA form, the CDR3 reads TGTGCCAGCAGTTTATACACAGGGAGTCAGCCCCAGCATTTT. V and J are TRBV27 and TRBJ1-5; D is possibly TRBD1 (6 bases). V lost 1 base, J lost 6 bases, and 10 bases lay in between. CDR1 and CDR2 from the germline V gene are MNHEY and SMNVEV (reference sequence). The CDR3 is 14 residues long.